This record concerns one T cell receptor (beta chain) sequence. The antigen is unknown. This sample was included in a study of T cell responses to AZD1222 COVID-19 vaccine. Assay used: immunoSEQ multiplex PCR; TCRdb lists only in-frame clones, some missing. The profile shows about 170,000 clones, around nine tenths of them singletons. Study findings and constraints: Researchers report vaccine-associated CD4 TCRs spanning spike, with dominance at 160-218 and 743-854.

This CDR3 contains 15 residues. The chain joins TRBV21-1 to TRBJ2-3. TRBV21-1 is given as a pseudogene. The sample was peripheral blood, taken on day 0 of AZD1222 vaccination. The TCR sequence derives from an adult in good health. In nucleotides, the CDR3 is TGTGCCAGCAGCAGCCGGACCCTCCAGACAGATACGCAGTATTTT. Its protein is CASSSRTLQTDTQYF.